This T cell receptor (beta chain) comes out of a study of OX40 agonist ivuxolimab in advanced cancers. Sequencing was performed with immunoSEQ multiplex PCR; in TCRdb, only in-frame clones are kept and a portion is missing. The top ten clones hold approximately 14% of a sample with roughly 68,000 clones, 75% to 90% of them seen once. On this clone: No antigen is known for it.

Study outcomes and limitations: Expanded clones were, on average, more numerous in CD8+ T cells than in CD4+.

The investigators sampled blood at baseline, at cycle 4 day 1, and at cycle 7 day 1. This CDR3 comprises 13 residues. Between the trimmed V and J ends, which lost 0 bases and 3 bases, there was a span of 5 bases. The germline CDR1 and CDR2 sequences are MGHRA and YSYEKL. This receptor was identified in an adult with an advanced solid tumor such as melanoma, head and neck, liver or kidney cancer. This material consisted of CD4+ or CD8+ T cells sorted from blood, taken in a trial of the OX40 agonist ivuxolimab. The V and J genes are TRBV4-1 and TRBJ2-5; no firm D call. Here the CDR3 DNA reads TGCGCCAGCAGCCAAGATGGCGAAGAGACCCAGTACTTC. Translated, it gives CASSQDGEETQYF.